These 7 T cell receptor beta chains came from one sample sequenced in a study of T-cell memory formation after mild COVID-19. TCRdb called the 5' RACE reads again in MiXCR, with one record for every CDR3 protein. Of tens of thousands of distinct CDR3 sequences listed, 7% to 8% were seen once; the top ten hold roughly 1.5%. What was sequenced was PBMCs or a T cell subset sorted from them (not recorded which). The origin of the receptors is a man aged 18 to 29 who had mild COVID-19 (a few samples of this study predate the infection). Cell type and time point are not known.

The chain joins TRBV20-1 to TRBJ1-1, with 7 bases lining up with TRBD1. The V gene end was trimmed by 3 bases and the J gene end by 10 bases; junction bases not matched to a gene: 14. This CDR3 comprises 14 residues. CDR1 DFQATT and CDR2 SNEGSKA come from the germline V gene (reference sequence). Here the CDR3 DNA reads TGCAGTGCTAGGAGGGACAGCTTAGGGGATTCAGCTTTCTTT. Protein sequence: CSARRDSLGDSAFF.

This clonotype has at least ten counts. The rearrangement uses TRBV11-2 and TRBJ2-7; 11 bases fit TRBD1. The J segment lost 3 bases and the V segment lost 5 bases, leaving 3 bases of the junction unmatched. The CDR3 is 14 amino acids. In germline, CDR1 is SGHAT, CDR2 FQNNGV. The CDR3 bases are TGTGCCAGCAGCCCGGGACAGGGGGTCTACGAGCAGTACTTC. Translating gives CASSPGQGVYEQYF.

This clonotype was detected only a few times. Here the CDR3 DNA reads TGTGCCAGCACCCTGTCGGGGACCAGTAAAGAGACCCAGTACTTC. Encoded protein: CASTLSGTSKETQYF. V is TRBV6-6 and J is TRBJ2-5; D might be TRBD1 or TRBD2, each matching 5 bases. With 7 bases removed from V and 3 bases from J, the gap between germline ends came to 18 bases. This CDR3 has 15 amino acids. Germline values: CDR1 MNHNY, CDR2 SVGAGI (reference sequence).

This clonotype has at least ten counts. J is TRBJ2-1 and V is TRBV15; D gene ambiguous. V lost 1 base and J lost 1, with 20 bases in between. This CDR3 spans 19 amino acids. Germline V gives CDR1 LNHNV, CDR2 YYDKDF (reference sequence). CDR3 sequence reads: CATSRALVTLFGSYNEQFF. Written as DNA, the CDR3 is TGTGCCACCAGCAGAGCCCTTGTCACTTTGTTCGGTTCCTACAATGAGCAGTTCTTC.

This clonotype occurred many times. V usage is TRBV5-1 and J usage is TRBJ2-3; D uncertain. V lost 5 bases and J 4 bases, leaving 11 bases between the germline ends. Looked up from germline, CDR1 is SGHRS and CDR2 is YFSETQ. There are 13 residues in the CDR3. The CDR3 loop is CASSYWGSDTQYF. The CDR3 DNA is TGCGCCAGCAGTTATTGGGGTTCAGATACGCAGTATTTT.

The chain uses TRBV5-1 and TRBJ2-6; unclear D gene. The germline gives CDR1 SGHRS, CDR2 YFSETQ. The CDR3 contains 13 residues. Trimming cost V 5 bases and J 1 base, with 4 bases left between them. CDR3 coding DNA: TGCGCCAGCAGGCTATCTGGGGCCAACGTCCTGACTTTC. Translating gives CASRLSGANVLTF.

This clonotype has just a few counts. The genes are TRBV3-1 and TRBJ1-2; D is unresolved. Germline assignment: CDR1 LGHDT and CDR2 YNNKEL (reference sequence). This CDR3 contains 13 residues. V lost 3 bases to trimming and J lost 1 base, with 6 bases between them. The CDR3 bases are TGTGCCAGCAGCCATTCGGGTAACTATGGCTACACCTTC. The encoded protein is CASSHSGNYGYTF.